Listed below are T cell receptor beta chains from one sample, sequenced in a study of blood T cells in healthy people across ages. TCRdb ran MiXCR on the 5' RACE reads and lists one entry per CDR3 protein. The data hold 550,000 to 650,000 distinct CDR3 sequences, with about a quarter observed a single time. The sample was also linked to a second study, of T cells of mothers and their children.

The sequenced sample consisted of blood. Receptor source: a boy between 2 and 10 years old in good health. Both conserved end residues are part of each CDR3. Fields, in order: CDR3 length, D gene, J gene, V gene, clone size, CDR3 protein, CDR3 DNA. A D gene is named only where the DNA matches it firmly. Some rows mark clone size as missing; the rest say once, few, many or name a class of expanded clone.

14 TRBD2 TRBJ2-7 TRBV5-5 few CASSLLASPYEQYF TGTGCCAGCAGCCTACTAGCGTCTCCCTACGAGCAGTACTTC
15 TRBD1 TRBJ2-7 TRBV6-2/TRBV6-3 few CASVTSGTGSYEQYF TGTGCCAGCGTGACGTCGGGGACAGGGTCCTACGAGCAGTACTTC
15 . TRBJ2-5 TRBV3-1 few CASSPSTARQETQYF TGTGCCAGCAGCCCCTCAACGGCGAGACAAGAGACCCAGTACTTC
15 TRBD1 TRBJ1-5 TRBV30 . CAWSASDRVNQPQHF TGTGCCTGGAGTGCCTCTGACAGGGTCAATCAGCCCCAGCATTTT
15 . TRBJ2-7 TRBV11-2 . CASRYSGTPYYEQYF TGTGCCAGCAGATATTCCGGGACACCTTATTACGAGCAGTACTTC
14 TRBD1 TRBJ2-1 TRBV14 once CASSQPTGYNEQFF TGTGCCAGCAGCCAGCCGACAGGGTACAATGAGCAGTTCTTC
17 . TRBJ2-5 TRBV12-3/TRBV12-4 . CASSLGRGFRAEETQYF TGTGCCAGCAGTTTAGGGCGGGGTTTTAGGGCAGAAGAGACCCAGTACTTC
13 . TRBJ2-5 TRBV12-3/TRBV12-4 . CASSLQGTGTQYF TGTGCCAGCAGTTTGCAGGGTACTGGGACCCAGTACTTC
13 . TRBJ2-7 TRBV19 few CASAGASSYEQYF TGTGCCAGTGCAGGGGCGAGTTCCTACGAGCAGTACTTC
17 . TRBJ2-1 TRBV3-1 . CASSQDRGRWSYNEQFF TGTGCCAGCAGCCAAGATCGGGGGAGGTGGTCCTACAATGAGCAGTTCTTC
14 . TRBJ2-5 TRBV10-3 . CAISGQNGGETQYF TGTGCCATCAGTGGTCAAAATGGCGGGGAGACCCAGTACTTC
14 TRBD2 TRBJ2-7 TRBV4-3 . CASSQDLLAGEQYF TGCGCCAGCAGCCAAGATTTACTAGCGGGAGAGCAGTACTTC
13 . TRBJ1-2 TRBV27 few CASSFKGKYGYTF TGTGCCAGCAGTTTCAAAGGAAAGTATGGCTACACCTTC
18 TRBD2 TRBJ2-5 TRBV19 . CASSRSGGDYRRIETQYF TGTGCCAGTAGTCGGAGTGGGGGGGACTACCGAAGGATAGAGACCCAGTACTTC
14 TRBD2 TRBJ2-7 TRBV3-1 many CASSPSGTSYEQYF TGTGCCAGCAGCCCGAGCGGGACCTCCTACGAGCAGTACTTC
13 . TRBJ2-5 TRBV11-1 few CASSRDGAYEQHF TGTGCCAGCAGCCGAGACGGAGCCTACGAGCAGCACTTC
13 . TRBJ2-1 TRBV7-6 few CASSSSLQNEQFF TGTGCCAGCAGCTCGTCTCTTCAGAATGAGCAGTTCTTC
14 . TRBJ1-1 TRBV20-1 few CSARVANSNTEAFF TGCAGTGCTAGAGTGGCAAACTCGAACACTGAAGCTTTCTTT
13 . TRBJ2-7 TRBV29-1 few CSVEWGAMGRRYF TGCAGCGTTGAATGGGGAGCGATGGGGAGGCGGTACTTC
13 TRBD2 TRBJ2-5 TRBV29-1 . CSVKGLASETQYF TGCAGCGTGAAGGGACTAGCGAGTGAGACCCAGTACTTC
15 . TRBJ1-3 TRBV6-5 few CASSPDFYSGNTIYF TGTGCCAGCAGCCCTGACTTCTACTCTGGAAACACCATATATTTT
14 . TRBJ1-4 TRBV9 . CASSDGATNEKLFF TGTGCCAGCAGCGACGGGGCAACTAATGAAAAACTGTTTTTT
15 . TRBJ1-4 TRBV7-9 many CASSLEGGNNEKLFF TGTGCCAGCAGCTTAGAAGGGGGGAATAATGAAAAACTGTTTTTT
13 . TRBJ2-5 TRBV29-1 . CSGGGGQQETQYF TGCAGCGGGGGAGGGGGACAGCAAGAGACCCAGTACTTC
12 . TRBJ1-2 TRBV6-5 few CASSYSRGGYTF TGTGCCAGCAGTTACTCTCGAGGAGGCTACACCTTC
17 . TRBJ2-2 TRBV20-1 . CSARDESAGPNTGELFF TGCAGTGCTAGAGATGAATCGGCGGGACCGAACACCGGGGAGCTGTTTTTT
12 TRBD1 TRBJ1-2 TRBV29-1 few CSANRGRRGYTF TGCAGCGCAAACAGGGGGCGTAGAGGCTACACCTTC
14 . TRBJ2-1 TRBV7-2 . CASSLARRDNEQFF TGTGCCAGCAGCTTAGCGCGGCGGGACAATGAGCAGTTCTTC
15 . TRBJ1-4 TRBV7-2 many CASSRRQATNEKLFF TGTGCCAGCAGCCGAAGACAGGCAACTAATGAAAAACTGTTTTTT
12 . TRBJ2-7 TRBV7-9 . CASSPFSDEQYF TGTGCCAGCAGTCCCTTTTCCGACGAGCAGTACTTC
16 . TRBJ2-7 TRBV20-1 few CSARDQITWSSYEQYF TGCAGTGCTAGAGACCAGATTACTTGGAGCTCCTACGAGCAGTACTTC
10 . TRBJ2-7 TRBV5-5 . CASDGSEQYF TGTGCCAGCGATGGGTCCGAGCAGTACTTC
13 . TRBJ1-2 TRBV29-1 . CSVEVTTSGGYTF TGCAGCGTTGAAGTTACAACTTCAGGGGGCTACACCTTC
15 TRBD2 TRBJ2-2 TRBV11-2 . CASSSGLAFTGELFF TGTGCCAGCAGCTCGGGACTAGCCTTCACCGGGGAGCTGTTTTTT
17 . TRBJ1-2 TRBV21-1 . CASSKALRAGDNYGYTF TGTGCCAGCAGCAAAGCGCTCAGGGCAGGGGACAACTATGGCTACACCTTC
11 . TRBJ2-2 TRBV7-8 few CASSLAPELFF TGTGCCAGCAGCTTAGCGCCGGAGCTGTTTTTT
14 . TRBJ2-3 TRBV6-5 . CASSYGIGGNTQYF TGTGCCAGCAGTTACGGTATAGGAGGGAATACGCAGTATTTT
14 . TRBJ1-3 TRBV20-1 few CSARDGFSGNTIYF TGCAGTGCTAGAGATGGGTTCTCTGGAAACACCATATATTTT
16 . TRBJ2-2 TRBV15 . CATSSYIQGHTGELFF TGTGCCACCAGCAGCTATATACAGGGACACACCGGGGAGCTGTTTTTT
14 . TRBJ1-1 TRBV29-1 . CSVEERRGRTEAFF TGCAGCGTTGAAGAGAGGAGGGGGAGGACTGAAGCTTTCTTT
14 TRBD1 TRBJ2-7 TRBV6-5 . CASRATGVTYEQYF TGTGCCAGCAGAGCCACAGGGGTCACCTACGAGCAGTACTTC
13 . TRBJ1-5 TRBV7-7 few CASSSGRDQPQHF TGTGCTAGCAGCTCAGGACGGGATCAGCCCCAGCATTTT
15 TRBD2 TRBJ2-3 TRBV9 . CASSVGASGGDTQYF TGTGCCAGCAGCGTAGGGGCTAGCGGGGGAGATACGCAGTATTTT
14 TRBD2 TRBJ2-7 TRBV30 . CAWSSGTSGLEQYF TGTGCCTGGAGTTCCGGGACTAGTGGGCTCGAGCAGTACTTC
16 TRBD2 TRBJ2-2 TRBV12-3/TRBV12-4 . CASSLLLSGVAGELFF TGTGCCAGCAGTTTACTTTTGAGCGGGGTTGCCGGGGAGCTGTTTTTT
13 . TRBJ1-5 TRBV12-3/TRBV12-4 few CASSLLGYQPQHF TGTGCCAGCAGTTTATTGGGTTATCAGCCCCAGCATTTT
13 . TRBJ2-4 TRBV20-1 few CSVKVAGKNIQYF TGCAGTGTTAAGGTGGCGGGCAAAAACATTCAGTACTTC
12 TRBD1 TRBJ2-2 TRBV6-2/TRBV6-3 . CASRQGIGELFF TGTGCCAGCCGACAGGGGATAGGGGAGCTGTTTTTT
15 TRBD2 TRBJ2-5 TRBV29-1 . CSVPGLAGAQETQYF TGCAGCGTTCCGGGACTAGCGGGAGCCCAAGAGACCCAGTACTTC
16 . TRBJ1-4 TRBV3-1 few CASSYLRTVTNEKLFF TGTGCCAGCAGCTATTTACGGACGGTTACTAATGAAAAACTGTTTTTT
17 . TRBJ2-3 TRBV24-1 . CATSDLLGTASTDTQYF TGTGCCACCAGTGATTTGCTCGGGACTGCGAGCACAGATACGCAGTATTTT
16 TRBD1 TRBJ2-2 TRBV11-2 few CASSRVGQINTGELFF TGTGCCAGCAGCCGCGTGGGACAGATTAACACCGGGGAGCTGTTTTTT
14 . TRBJ2-1 TRBV29-1 . CSVGGGGVGNEQFF TGCAGCGTTGGCGGAGGCGGGGTCGGAAATGAGCAGTTCTTC
14 . TRBJ1-3 TRBV5-1 few CASSPGYSGNTIYF TGCGCCAGCAGCCCGGGTTACTCTGGAAACACCATATATTTT
13 . TRBJ2-5 TRBV29-1 many CSVARQFQETQYF TGCAGCGTTGCACGTCAGTTTCAAGAGACCCAGTACTTC
14 . TRBJ1-4 TRBV7-2 . CASRKTETNEKLFF TGTGCCAGCAGAAAAACAGAGACTAATGAAAAACTGTTTTTT
19 . TRBJ2-4 TRBV5-1 few CASSFRILQTPLAKNIQYF TGCGCCAGCAGCTTCCGCATTTTACAGACACCTCTAGCCAAAAACATTCAGTACTTC
13 TRBD2 TRBJ2-5 TRBV30 . CAWREAASGTQYF TGTGCCTGGCGGGAGGCCGCAAGCGGGACCCAGTACTTC
14 . TRBJ1-6 TRBV12-3/TRBV12-4 few CASSSTQVNSPLHF TGTGCCAGCAGTTCGACACAAGTTAATTCACCCCTCCACTTT